This T cell receptor beta chain stems from a study of cytomegalovirus exposure and HLA in healthy donors. Findings of the study overall: CMV serostatus was the only recorded immune exposure for donors.

This clone has only a few counts. Its antigen is currently unknown. The germline V gene encodes CDR1 LGHNA and CDR2 YSLEER. This CDR3 spans 13 amino acids. V shed 4 bases and J shed 4 bases, with 8 bases lying between them. The PCR employed 60 Vbeta primers together with 13 Jbeta primers. Using immunoSEQ multiplex PCR, the repertoire was profiled, and TCRdb retains in-frame clones only, with some absent. Of more than 110,000 clones in the sample, roughly 73% are singletons; the top ten hold 1% to 1.5%. The chain combines TRBV4-3 with TRBJ2-1; D is ambiguous. This TCR was recovered from a woman aged 35 to 49 in good health and CMV-seronegative. Sequenced input: PBMCs. The CDR3 loop is CASSPQTYNEQFF. CDR3 nucleotide sequence: TGCGCCAGCAGCCCCCAGACATACAATGAGCAGTTCTTC.